These T cell receptor beta chains were read from a single sample in a study of cytomegalovirus exposure and HLA in healthy donors. Assay: immunoSEQ multiplex PCR; the TCRdb copy retains only in-frame clones and omits some. The sample lists approximately 190,000 clones, 83% seen once, with less than 2% in the top ten. Material: PBMCs. The source of these receptors is a man in his forties or fifties in good health and CMV-seropositive. Both conserved end residues are part of each CDR3. Fields, in order: V gene, J gene, D gene, clone size, CDR3 DNA, CDR3 protein. The D gene is left open where the match is weak. Size is omitted from some rows. Given values are once, few, many or a class for expanded clones.

TRBV19	TRBJ2-1	.	.	TGTGCCAGTAGTATATCGGGGTACAATGAGCAGTTCTTC	CASSISGYNEQFF
TRBV7-6	TRBJ1-1	TRBD1	.	TGTGCCAGCAGCCTCGGACAGGGGACTGAAGCTTTCTTT	CASSLGQGTEAFF
TRBV7-9	TRBJ2-7	TRBD1	.	TGTGCCAGCAGCTTAGCAGGGACAGCCGAGCAGTACTTC	CASSLAGTAEQYF
TRBV28	TRBJ2-1	TRBD1	.	TGTGCCAGCGTTTCTCAGACAGGGACCTCCTACAATGAGCAGTTCTTC	CASVSQTGTSYNEQFF
TRBV30	TRBJ2-3	.	.	TGTGCCTGGAGTGTACTAACAGATACGCAGTATTTT	CAWSVLTDTQYF
TRBV4-1	TRBJ2-2	TRBD2	.	TGCGCCAGCAGCCAAGAAGGAGGACTAGCGGGAGGGGTTTCCGGGGAGCTGTTTTTT	CASSQEGGLAGGVSGELFF
TRBV5-6	TRBJ2-7	TRBD1	.	TGTGCCAGCAGCTTAGGACAGGGGGCCTACGAGCAGTACTTC	CASSLGQGAYEQYF
TRBV28	TRBJ1-1	.	.	TGTGCCGGCAGGCCACGGCAGGGAGGTGAAGCTTTCTTT	CAGRPRQGGEAFF
TRBV5-6	TRBJ2-3	.	once	TGTGCCAGCAGCTTGAGCGTCAGCCCCGCACAGTATTTT	CASSLSVSPAQYF
TRBV9	TRBJ2-2	TRBD2	once	TGTGCCAGCAGCCATAACGAACAAGGCGGGAGGCCCCTTACCGGGGAGCTGTTTTTT	CASSHNEQGGRPLTGELFF
TRBV11-2	TRBJ2-5	.	once	TGTGCCAGCAGCTCTGACATACAAGAGACCCAGTACTTC	CASSSDIQETQYF
TRBV5-1	TRBJ2-7	TRBD1	.	TGCGCCAGCAGCTTAACAGGGGTAATCTACGAGCAGTACTTC	CASSLTGVIYEQYF
TRBV5-1	TRBJ1-1	TRBD1	.	TGCGCCAGCAGCTTGTCCAGGGGGGATTTGAACACTGAAGCTTTCTTT	CASSLSRGDLNTEAFF
TRBV7-7	TRBJ2-5	TRBD1	few	TGTGCTAGTGGAGGGGGACAGGGGGCAAGGCAGGAGACCCAGTACTTC	CASGGGQGARQETQYF
TRBV10-1	TRBJ2-1	.	.	TGCGCCAGCAGGGAGACTGGTCCCCGCAATGAGCAGTTCTTC	CASRETGPRNEQFF
TRBV4-1	TRBJ2-7	TRBD1	once	TGCGCCAGCAGCCCTTCCGGGACAGCCTACGAGCAGTACTTC	CASSPSGTAYEQYF
TRBV29-1	TRBJ1-2	.	.	TGCAGCGTTGAGCCCGGACAGAAGTGGAGGGGCTACACCTTC	CSVEPGQKWRGYTF
TRBV25-1	TRBJ2-1	.	.	TGTGCCAGCAGTGAAGAGCGGTTCAATGAGCAGTTCTTC	CASSEERFNEQFF
TRBV7-3	TRBJ2-3	TRBD2	.	TGTGCCAGCAGCTTACTAGCGGGAGTGGTAGATACGCAGTATTTT	CASSLLAGVVDTQYF
TRBV29-1	TRBJ2-1	.	.	TGCAGCGTTGAGGGGGGAAACTACAATGAGCAGTTCTTC	CSVEGGNYNEQFF
TRBV30	TRBJ2-7	TRBD1	.	TGTGCCTGGAGGCAGGGGGCGGCCGAGCAGTACTTC	CAWRQGAAEQYF
TRBV27	TRBJ2-3	.	.	TGTGCCAGCAGTTTTATACAGGGACTATTCGGGGATACGCAGTATTTT	CASSFIQGLFGDTQYF
TRBV5-1	TRBJ1-2	.	.	TGCGCCAGCAGCTTGGCCGGGGACTCCTATGGCTACACCTTC	CASSLAGDSYGYTF
TRBV9	TRBJ1-1	.	once	TGTGCCAGCAGCCTATCGACAGAATTGAACACTGAAGCTTTCTTT	CASSLSTELNTEAFF
TRBV6-1	TRBJ2-7	TRBD2	.	TGTGCCAGCAGTCAATCTACTAGCGGGAGCTACGAGCAGTACTTC	CASSQSTSGSYEQYF
TRBV5-4	TRBJ2-5	.	.	TGTGCCAGCAGCTCGATTTCAGGGTTGGCTACGGAGACCCAGTACTTC	CASSSISGLATETQYF
TRBV11-1	TRBJ2-7	TRBD1	.	TGTGCCAGCAGCCGCGGACAGGGGGCGTACGAGCAGTACTTC	CASSRGQGAYEQYF
TRBV4-2	TRBJ2-2	.	.	TGTGCCAGCAGCCAAGCTAGAAACACCGGGGAGCTGTTTTTT	CASSQARNTGELFF
TRBV5-1	TRBJ2-7	.	once	TGCGCCAGCAGCAAAACACGATCTCAACAATCCTACGAGCAGTACTTC	CASSKTRSQQSYEQYF
TRBV5-6	TRBJ2-2	.	.	TGTGCCAGTCGCCAGACTTACACCGGGGAGCTGTTTTTT	CASRQTYTGELFF
TRBV27	TRBJ1-1	.	.	TGTGCCAGCAGTTTATCAGGGGGTTACACTGAAGCTTTCTTT	CASSLSGGYTEAFF
TRBV5-1	TRBJ2-1	TRBD2	.	TGCGCCAGCAGCTTGGGGACTAGCGGGGGTCTCAATGAGCAGTTCTTC	CASSLGTSGGLNEQFF
TRBV4-2	TRBJ2-7	.	.	TGTGCCAGCAGCCAAGATGACAGCTCCTACGAGCAGTACTTC	CASSQDDSSYEQYF
TRBV7-3	TRBJ1-2	.	.	TGTGCCAGCAGCCCGGGCGGGGGGAACTATGGCTACACCTTC	CASSPGGGNYGYTF
TRBV6-5	TRBJ1-3	.	once	TGTGCCAGCAGCCCGACCAGGGGAAACACCATATATTTT	CASSPTRGNTIYF
TRBV6-1	TRBJ2-3	.	.	TGTGCCAGCAGTGAATGGAGCGGGAGCACAGATACGCAGTATTTT	CASSEWSGSTDTQYF
TRBV11-2	TRBJ2-7	TRBD2	.	TGTGCCAGCAGCTTAGATCAGGCGGGAGGGGGGCAGTACTTC	CASSLDQAGGGQYF
TRBV28	TRBJ2-7	.	once	TGTGCCAGCGGAGAAGGGAGCGGGCCCCTCTACGAGCAGTACTTC	CASGEGSGPLYEQYF
TRBV15	TRBJ1-2	TRBD1	.	TGTGCCACCAGCATTGGACAGGGGCGCGGTGGAAGCTATGGCTACACCTTC	CATSIGQGRGGSYGYTF
TRBV28	TRBJ2-2	TRBD1	.	TGTGCCTCCTACAGGGGATCCGCGAACACCGGGGAGCTGTTTTTT	CASYRGSANTGELFF
TRBV20-1	TRBJ2-3	TRBD2	.	TGCAGTGCTCCACCGGGACTAACGCAGTATTTT	CSAPPGLTQYF